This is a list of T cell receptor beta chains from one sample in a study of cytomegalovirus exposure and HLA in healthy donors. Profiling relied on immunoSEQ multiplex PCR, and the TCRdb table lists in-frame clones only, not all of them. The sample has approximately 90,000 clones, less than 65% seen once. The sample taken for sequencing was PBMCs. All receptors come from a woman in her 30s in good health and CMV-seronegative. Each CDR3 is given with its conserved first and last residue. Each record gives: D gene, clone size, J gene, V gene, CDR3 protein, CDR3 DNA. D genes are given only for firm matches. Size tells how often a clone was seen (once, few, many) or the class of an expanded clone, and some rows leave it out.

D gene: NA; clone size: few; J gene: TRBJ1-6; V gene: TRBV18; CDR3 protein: CASSPIDRRAPLHF; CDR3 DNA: TGTGCCAGCTCACCGATCGACAGAAGAGCACCCCTCCACTTT
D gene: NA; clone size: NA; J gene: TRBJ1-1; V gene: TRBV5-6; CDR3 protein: CASSFLRNTEAFF; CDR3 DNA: TGTGCCAGCAGCTTTTTGAGGAACACTGAAGCTTTCTTT
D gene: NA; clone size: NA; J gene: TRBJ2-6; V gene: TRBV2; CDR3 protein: CASSQLGVSGANVLTF; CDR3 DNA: TGTGCCAGCAGTCAGTTAGGAGTCTCTGGGGCCAACGTCCTGACTTTC
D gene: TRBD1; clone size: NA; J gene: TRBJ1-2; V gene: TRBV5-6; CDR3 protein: CASSLGTGVGYTF; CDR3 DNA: TGTGCCAGCAGCTTGGGGACAGGGGTCGGCTACACCTTC
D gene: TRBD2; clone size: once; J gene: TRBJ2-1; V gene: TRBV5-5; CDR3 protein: CASSLVGGLAGEEQFF; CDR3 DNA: TGTGCCAGCAGCTTGGTGGGAGGACTAGCGGGAGAGGAGCAGTTCTTC
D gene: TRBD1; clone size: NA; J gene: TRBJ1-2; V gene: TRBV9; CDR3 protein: CASSPRSGTGRDGYTF; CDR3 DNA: TGTGCCAGCAGCCCGAGAAGCGGGACAGGAAGGGATGGCTACACCTTC
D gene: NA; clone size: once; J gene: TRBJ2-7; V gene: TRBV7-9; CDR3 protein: CASSPGTFGDEQYF; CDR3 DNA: TGTGCCAGCAGCCCCGGGACTTTTGGCGACGAGCAGTACTTC
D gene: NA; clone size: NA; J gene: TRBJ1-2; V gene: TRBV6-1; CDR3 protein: CASSDRGGVVSGYTF; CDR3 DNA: TGTGCCAGCAGTGATCGTGGCGGAGTTGTTTCTGGCTACACCTTC
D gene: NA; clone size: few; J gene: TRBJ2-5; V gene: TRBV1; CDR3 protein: CTSSQARQDRVETQYF; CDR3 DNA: TGCACCAGCAGCCAGGCAAGACAGGATAGAGTAGAGACCCAGTACTTC
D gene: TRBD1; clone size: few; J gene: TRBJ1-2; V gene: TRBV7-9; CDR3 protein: CASSPGTGGRGYTF; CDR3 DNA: TGTGCCAGCAGCCCCGGGACAGGGGGTAGGGGCTACACCTTC
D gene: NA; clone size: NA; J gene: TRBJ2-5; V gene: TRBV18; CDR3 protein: CASSPLHIQETQYF; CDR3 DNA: TGTGCCAGCTCACCACTCCACATCCAAGAGACCCAGTACTTC
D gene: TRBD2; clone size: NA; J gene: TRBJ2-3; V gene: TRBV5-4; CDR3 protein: CASRGGLAQLYF; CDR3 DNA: TGTGCCAGCAGGGGGGGACTAGCGCAACTGTATTTT
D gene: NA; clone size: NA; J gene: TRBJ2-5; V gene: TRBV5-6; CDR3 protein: CASSSLQRPQETQYF; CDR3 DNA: TGTGCCAGCAGCTCGTTACAGCGGCCGCAAGAGACCCAGTACTTC
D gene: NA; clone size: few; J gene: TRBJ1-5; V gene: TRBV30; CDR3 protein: CAWSPITYQPQHF; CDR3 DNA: TGTGCCTGGAGCCCAATAACTTATCAGCCCCAGCATTTT
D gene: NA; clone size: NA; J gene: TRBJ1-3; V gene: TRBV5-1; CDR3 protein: CASSNPGQSSGNTIYF; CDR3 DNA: TGCGCCAGCAGCAACCCGGGACAAAGCTCTGGAAACACCATATATTTT
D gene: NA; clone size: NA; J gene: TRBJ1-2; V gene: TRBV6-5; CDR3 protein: CASTSPGGGYTF; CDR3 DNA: TGTGCCAGCACTAGCCCCGGTGGTGGCTACACCTTC
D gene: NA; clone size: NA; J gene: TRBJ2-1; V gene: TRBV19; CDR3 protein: CASRTLQGDEQFF; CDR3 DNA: TGTGCCAGTAGGACTCTTCAGGGTGATGAGCAGTTCTTC
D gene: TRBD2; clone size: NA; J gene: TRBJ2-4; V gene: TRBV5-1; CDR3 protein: CASSAPPGLAGVTKNIQYF; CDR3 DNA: TGCGCCAGCAGCGCGCCTCCGGGACTAGCGGGAGTCACCAAAAACATTCAGTACTTC
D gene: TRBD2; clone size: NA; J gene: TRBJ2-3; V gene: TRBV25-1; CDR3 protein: CASTGLAGVDTQYF; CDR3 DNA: TGTGCCAGCACTGGGTTAGCGGGGGTAGATACGCAGTATTTT
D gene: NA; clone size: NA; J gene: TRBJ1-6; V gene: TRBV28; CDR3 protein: CASSLPGLDSPLHF; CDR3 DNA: TGTGCCAGCAGTTTACCAGGGCTGGATTCACCCCTCCACTTT
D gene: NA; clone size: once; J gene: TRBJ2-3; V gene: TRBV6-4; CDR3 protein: CASSIGQTSTDTQYF; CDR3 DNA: TGTGCCAGCAGTATTGGACAGACTAGCACAGATACGCAGTATTTT
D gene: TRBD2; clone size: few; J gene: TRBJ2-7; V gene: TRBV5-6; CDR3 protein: CASSPGGSGGIYEQYF; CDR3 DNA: TGTGCCAGCAGCCCCGGGGGCAGCGGGGGTATCTACGAGCAGTACTTC
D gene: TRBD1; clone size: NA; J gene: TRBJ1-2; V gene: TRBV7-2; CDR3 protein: CASSPPGQGANYGYTF; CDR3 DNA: TGTGCCAGCAGCCCGCCGGGACAGGGGGCGAACTATGGCTACACCTTC
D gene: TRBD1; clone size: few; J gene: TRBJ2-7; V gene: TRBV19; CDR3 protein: CASRLTGTGGYEQYF; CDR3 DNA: TGTGCCAGTAGGCTAACCGGGACAGGGGGCTACGAGCAGTACTTC
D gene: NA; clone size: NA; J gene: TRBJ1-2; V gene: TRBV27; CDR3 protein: CASKEDGASWGGYTF; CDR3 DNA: TGTGCCAGCAAGGAGGACGGAGCCTCCTGGGGTGGCTACACCTTC
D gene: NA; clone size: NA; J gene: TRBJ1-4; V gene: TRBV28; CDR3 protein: CASRQGSEKLFF; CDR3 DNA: TGTGCCAGCAGGCAGGGGAGCGAAAAACTGTTTTTT
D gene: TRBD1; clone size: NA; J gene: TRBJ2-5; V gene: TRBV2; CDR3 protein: CASSETGGKETQYF; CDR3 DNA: TGTGCCAGCAGTGAAACAGGGGGCAAGGAGACCCAGTACTTC
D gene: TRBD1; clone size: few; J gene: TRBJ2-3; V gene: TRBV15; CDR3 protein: CATSRDLKDREYF; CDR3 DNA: TGTGCCACCAGCAGAGATCTCAAGGACAGGGAGTATTTT
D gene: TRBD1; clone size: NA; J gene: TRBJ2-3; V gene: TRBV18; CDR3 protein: CASAVGTAARGTDTQYF; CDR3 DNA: TGTGCCAGCGCGGTGGGGACAGCGGCTAGGGGCACAGATACGCAGTATTTT
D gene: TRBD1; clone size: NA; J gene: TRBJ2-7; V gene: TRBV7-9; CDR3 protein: CASSGGLSYEQYF; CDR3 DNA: TGTGCCAGCTCAGGGGGCTTGTCCTACGAGCAGTACTTC
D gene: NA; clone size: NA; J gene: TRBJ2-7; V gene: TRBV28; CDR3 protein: CASRPGLFSYEQYF; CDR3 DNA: TGTGCCAGCAGACCGGGACTCTTTTCCTACGAGCAGTACTTC
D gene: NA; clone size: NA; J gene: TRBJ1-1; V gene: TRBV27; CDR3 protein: CASSQYIRTEAFF; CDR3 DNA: TGTGCCAGCAGCCAGTACATAAGAACTGAAGCTTTCTTT
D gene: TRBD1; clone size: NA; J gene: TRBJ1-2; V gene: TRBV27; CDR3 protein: CASSNRSGGRGYGYTF; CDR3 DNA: TGTGCCAGCAGCAATCGATCAGGGGGCCGGGGCTATGGCTACACCTTC
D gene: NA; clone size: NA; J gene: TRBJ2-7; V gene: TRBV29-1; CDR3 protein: CSVIEDSSYEQYF; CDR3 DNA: TGCAGCGTTATCGAGGACAGCTCCTACGAGCAGTACTTC
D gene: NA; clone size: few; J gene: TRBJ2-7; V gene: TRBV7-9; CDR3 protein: CASSFAGASYEQYF; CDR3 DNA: TGTGCCAGCAGCTTTGCGGGGGCCTCCTACGAGCAGTACTTC
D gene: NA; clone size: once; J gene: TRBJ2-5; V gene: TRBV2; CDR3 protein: CASSERQQGIPETQYF; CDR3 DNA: TGTGCCAGCAGTGAAAGGCAACAGGGAATTCCGGAGACCCAGTACTTC
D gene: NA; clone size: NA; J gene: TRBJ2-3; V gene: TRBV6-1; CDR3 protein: CASSDHPQGTQYF; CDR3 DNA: TGTGCCAGCAGTGATCACCCCCAGGGTACGCAGTATTTT
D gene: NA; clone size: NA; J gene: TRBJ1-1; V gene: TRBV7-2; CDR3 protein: CASSLGYSGEAFF; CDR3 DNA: TGTGCCAGCAGCTTAGGTTATTCGGGGGAAGCTTTCTTT
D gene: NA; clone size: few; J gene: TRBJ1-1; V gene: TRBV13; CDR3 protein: CASSTRLTEAFF; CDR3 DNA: TGTGCCAGCAGCACCCGACTTACTGAAGCTTTCTTT
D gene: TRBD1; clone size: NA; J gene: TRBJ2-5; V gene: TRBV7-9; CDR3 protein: CASSLFQGQETQYF; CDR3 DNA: TGTGCCAGCAGCTTGTTCCAGGGACAGGAGACCCAGTACTTC
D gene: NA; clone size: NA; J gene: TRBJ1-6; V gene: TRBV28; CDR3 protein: CASSYRQGSPLHF; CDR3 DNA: TGTGCCAGCAGTTACCGTCAGGGGTCACCCCTCCACTTT
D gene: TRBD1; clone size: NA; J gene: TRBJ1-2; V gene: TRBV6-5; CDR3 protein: CASRRQGSGYGYTF; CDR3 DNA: TGTGCCAGCAGGAGACAGGGGTCAGGCTATGGCTACACCTTC
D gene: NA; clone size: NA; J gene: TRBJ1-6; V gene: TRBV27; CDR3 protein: CASSWDKNSPLHF; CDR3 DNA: TGTGCCAGCAGTTGGGACAAGAATTCACCCCTCCACTTT
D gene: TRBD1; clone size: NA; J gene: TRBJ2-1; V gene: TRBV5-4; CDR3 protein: CASNPRAGGFNEQFF; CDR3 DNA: TGTGCCAGCAACCCTCGGGCAGGGGGCTTTAATGAGCAGTTCTTC
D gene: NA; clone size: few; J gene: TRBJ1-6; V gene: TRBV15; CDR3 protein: CATSIWDKLIRPLHF; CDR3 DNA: TGTGCCACCAGCATATGGGACAAATTAATTCGACCCCTCCACTTT
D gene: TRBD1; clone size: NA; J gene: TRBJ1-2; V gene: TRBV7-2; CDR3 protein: CASSTRTGEGSYGYTF; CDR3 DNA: TGTGCCAGCAGCACCCGGACAGGGGAGGGTAGCTATGGCTACACCTTC
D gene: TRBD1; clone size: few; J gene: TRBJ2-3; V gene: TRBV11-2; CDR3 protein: CASSTRDSINPDTQYF; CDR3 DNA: TGTGCCAGCAGCACCCGGGACAGCATTAACCCAGATACGCAGTATTTT
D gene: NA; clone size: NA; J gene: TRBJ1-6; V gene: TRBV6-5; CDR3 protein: CASSYDSRSPLHF; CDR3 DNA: TGTGCCAGCAGTTACGACAGTAGATCACCCCTCCACTTT
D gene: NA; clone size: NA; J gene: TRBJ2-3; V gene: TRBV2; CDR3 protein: CASSGDFTDTQYF; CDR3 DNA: TGTGCCAGCAGCGGGGATTTCACAGATACGCAGTATTTT
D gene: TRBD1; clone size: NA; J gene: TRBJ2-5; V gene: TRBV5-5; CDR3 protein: CASSLAPDRVETQYF; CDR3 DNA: TGTGCCAGCAGCTTGGCCCCGGACAGGGTGGAGACCCAGTACTTC
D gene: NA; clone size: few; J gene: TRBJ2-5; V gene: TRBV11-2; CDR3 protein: CASSLSAGQETQYF; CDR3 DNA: TGTGCCAGCAGCTTATCCGCAGGGCAAGAGACCCAGTACTTC
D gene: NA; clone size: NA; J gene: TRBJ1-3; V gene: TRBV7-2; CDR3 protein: CASSRRQVGVGNTIYF; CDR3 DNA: TGTGCCAGCAGCCGCCGACAGGTGGGGGTTGGAAACACCATATATTTT
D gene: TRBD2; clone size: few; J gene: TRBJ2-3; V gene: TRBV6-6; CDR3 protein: CASRGSGRGSDTQYF; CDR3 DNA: TGTGCCAGCAGGGGTAGCGGGAGGGGCTCAGATACGCAGTATTTT
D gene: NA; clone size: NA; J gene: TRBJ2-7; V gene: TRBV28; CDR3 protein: CASRRGRGLSYEQYF; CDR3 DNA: TGTGCCAGCAGACGTGGACGGGGACTCTCCTACGAGCAGTACTTC
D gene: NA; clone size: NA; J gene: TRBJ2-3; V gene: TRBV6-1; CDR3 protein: CASVPLQGTTQYF; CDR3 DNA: TGTGCCAGCGTTCCGCTACAGGGTACTACGCAGTATTTT
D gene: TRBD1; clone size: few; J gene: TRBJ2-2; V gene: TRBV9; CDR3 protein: CASSTNPGTGGTGELFF; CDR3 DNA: TGTGCCAGCAGCACCAATCCCGGGACAGGCGGGACCGGGGAGCTGTTTTTT
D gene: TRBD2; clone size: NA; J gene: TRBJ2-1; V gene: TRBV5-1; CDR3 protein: CASSLAGLERNEQFF; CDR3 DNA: TGCGCCAGCAGCTTGGCGGGACTAGAGAGAAATGAGCAGTTCTTC
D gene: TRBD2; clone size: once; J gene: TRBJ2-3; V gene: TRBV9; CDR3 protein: CASSWGTSGTDTQYF; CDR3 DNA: TGTGCCAGCAGCTGGGGGACTAGCGGAACAGATACGCAGTATTTT
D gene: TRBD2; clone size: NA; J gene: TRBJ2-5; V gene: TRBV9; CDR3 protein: CASSVASGRQETQYF; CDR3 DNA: TGTGCCAGCAGCGTAGCCAGCGGGAGGCAGGAGACCCAGTACTTC
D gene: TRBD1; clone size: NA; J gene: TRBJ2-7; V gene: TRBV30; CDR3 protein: CAWSVPPGTDYEQYF; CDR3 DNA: TGTGCCTGGAGTGTACCACCAGGGACAGATTACGAGCAGTACTTC